These T cell receptor beta chains were read from a single sample in a study of T cells in Graves' hyperthyroidism and ophthalmopathy. TCRdb independently ran MiXCR on the multiplex PCR reads; one entry per CDR3 protein. In the table there are 400,000 or so distinct CDR3 sequences, about 14% of which are singletons. Sequenced material: blood. The origin of the receptors is a young woman with Graves' ophthalmopathy. The CDR3 runs from the conserved cysteine through the conserved F or W. The D gene is left open where the match is weak. For some rows the clone size is stated as once, few or many, or as a class when expanded; others skip it.

clone size,V gene,D gene,J gene,CDR3 DNA,CDR3 protein
many,TRBV20-1,TRBD1,TRBJ2-1,TGCAGTCTAGGGGGCGGTCCTCTAGACAATGAGCAGTTCTTC,CSLGGGPLDNEQFF
many,TRBV27,TRBD1,TRBJ2-1,TGTGCCAGCAGTCACGATCCAGGGGACAGCTCCTACAATGAGCAGTTCTTC,CASSHDPGDSSYNEQFF
few,TRBV19,.,TRBJ1-5,TGTGCCAGTAGCCGTGGGGACAACGTAAGGGAGCCCCAGCATTTT,CASSRGDNVREPQHF
.,TRBV7-9,.,TRBJ2-3,TGTGCCACCCGGAGCGGATCTACAGATACGCAGTATTTT,CATRSGSTDTQYF
many,TRBV30,.,TRBJ1-2,TGTGCCTGGAGGTGGTGGGACTATGGCTACACCTTC,CAWRWWDYGYTF
.,TRBV28,TRBD2,TRBJ2-5,TGTGCCAGCACCTCCGGGGGGGGGGCCGGAGAGACCCAGTACTTC,CASTSGGGAGETQYF
many,TRBV20-1,TRBD1,TRBJ1-5,TGCAGTGCGACCCCTGAAGGGGGCAGACAGCCCCAGCATTTT,CSATPEGGRQPQHF
many,TRBV7-9,.,TRBJ1-4,TGTGCCAGCAGCTTACTTGAGGCGCGGGGTGAAAAACTGTTTTTT,CASSLLEARGEKLFF
many,TRBV2,.,TRBJ2-5,TGTGCCAGCAGTGTGTCGGGCGAAGAGACCCAGTACTTC,CASSVSGEETQYF
many,TRBV7-9,TRBD2,TRBJ2-7,TGTGCCAGCAGCTTATATTCCAGCGGGGGGGCCACCGAGCAGTACTTC,CASSLYSSGGATEQYF
few,TRBV10-3,.,TRBJ2-1,TGTGCCATCAGTGAGTGGGCCGCCGGGGCCAATGAGCAGTTCTTC,CAISEWAAGANEQFF
.,TRBV7-2,.,TRBJ2-2,TGTGCCAGCAGCTTGGATCTAACCAACACCGGGGAGCTGTTTTTT,CASSLDLTNTGELFF
.,TRBV24-1,TRBD1,TRBJ1-5,TGTGCCACCTCTCCTTCCGGGACAGATAGCAATCAGCCCCAGCATTTC,CATSPSGTDSNQPQHF
.,TRBV6-1,.,TRBJ1-5,TGTGCCAGCAGTGGTTGGGTCGGTCAGCCCCAGCATTTT,CASSGWVGQPQHF
.,TRBV11-1,.,TRBJ1-1,TGTGCCAGCAGCTTAGGGCCGAACGCCGGGACACTAATGAACACTGAAGCTTTCTTT,CASSLGPNAGTLMNTEAFF
many,TRBV20-1,TRBD1,TRBJ2-7,TGCAGTGCTAGAGATCGGGACAGGGGGCAAGATGAGCAGTACTTC,CSARDRDRGQDEQYF
many,TRBV18,TRBD1,TRBJ2-7,TGTGCCAGCTCACCAGGCAGGGGGCCTTGGTGGGAGCAGTACTTC,CASSPGRGPWWEQYF
.,TRBV3-1,TRBD1,TRBJ2-7,TGTGCCAGCAGCGAATGGGGACAGGGGGCCTACGAGCAGTACTTC,CASSEWGQGAYEQYF
many,TRBV18,.,TRBJ2-5,TGTGCCAGCTCACCACCGAATCTTAGCCAAGAGACCCAGTACTTC,CASSPPNLSQETQYF
.,TRBV15,.,TRBJ1-4,TGTGCCACCAGCAGAGACAGGGGACCTGAAAAACTGTTTTTT,CATSRDRGPEKLFF
few,TRBV28,.,TRBJ2-7,TGTGCCAGCAGCCTCGGGACCCCTCCCGAGCAGTACTTC,CASSLGTPPEQYF
.,TRBV28,.,TRBJ1-1,TGTGCCATCAACGCGGGGGGGGTCACTGAAGCTTTCTTT,CAINAGGVTEAFF
.,TRBV12-5,.,TRBJ2-1,TGTGCTAGTGGCGACAGAAATGAGCAGTTCTTC,CASGDRNEQFF
many,TRBV11-3,.,TRBJ2-5,TGTGCCAGCAGCTTTTTCCGACAAGAGACCCAGTACTTC,CASSFFRQETQYF
.,TRBV11-1,.,TRBJ2-5,TGTGCCAGCGGCTTAGCGGTCCGGCTAGCCCCCGATATTCAAGAGACCCAGTACTTC,CASGLAVRLAPDIQETQYF
.,TRBV7-2,.,TRBJ1-2,TGTGCCAGCAGCCCCGCGGCAGGGAACTTCTATGGCTACACCTTC,CASSPAAGNFYGYTF
.,TRBV19,TRBD1,TRBJ2-1,TGTGCCAGTAGTATGTCTCCCCGGGACAGGATGAACAATGAGCAGTTCTTC,CASSMSPRDRMNNEQFF
.,TRBV7-9,.,TRBJ1-1,TGTGCCAGCGCCTGGGCGAACACTGAAGCTTTCTTT,CASAWANTEAFF
few,TRBV10-3,.,TRBJ1-1,TGTGCCATCAGTGAGTCACAGCAGAACACTGAAGCTTTCTTT,CAISESQQNTEAFF
.,TRBV10-2,TRBD2,TRBJ2-1,TGCGCCAGCCTTACCGGGACTAGCAGGGGTATTGCCAATGAGCAGTTCTTC,CASLTGTSRGIANEQFF
many,TRBV3-1,.,TRBJ1-2,TGTGCCAGCAGCCAAGGTGGGACCGTTCGTTACTATGGCTACACCTTC,CASSQGGTVRYYGYTF
many,TRBV6-1,.,TRBJ2-5,TGTGCCAGCAGTGAACACGGACCGACGCAAGAGACCCAGTACTTC,CASSEHGPTQETQYF